This T cell receptor beta chain originates from a study of post-analysis software for immune sequencing data. V lost 1 base and J lost 4, with 14 bases in between. This CDR3 region has 16 residues. Germline CDR1 SGHVS, CDR2 FQNEAQ. Regarding this clonotype: Its antigen is unknown.

Findings and limits, study-wide: TRBV5-6, TRBV5-1 and TRBV20-1 belonged to a set of about five TRBV segments that were more frequent in patients than controls.

The library was made from cDNA and included unique molecular identifiers. MiXCR was run by TCRdb on the PCR reads, yielding one entry per CDR3 protein. The sample contains some 450,000 distinct CDR3 sequences, 40% to 55% of which appear only once. V gene TRBV7-8 combines with J gene TRBJ2-1; D is undetermined. The material sequenced was blood. The receptor was derived from a girl aged 10-17 years with multiple sclerosis. The CDR3 spells CASSLGIDAFYNEQFF. The CDR3 DNA reads TGTGCCAGCAGCTTAGGGATCGACGCTTTTTACAATGAGCAGTTCTTC.